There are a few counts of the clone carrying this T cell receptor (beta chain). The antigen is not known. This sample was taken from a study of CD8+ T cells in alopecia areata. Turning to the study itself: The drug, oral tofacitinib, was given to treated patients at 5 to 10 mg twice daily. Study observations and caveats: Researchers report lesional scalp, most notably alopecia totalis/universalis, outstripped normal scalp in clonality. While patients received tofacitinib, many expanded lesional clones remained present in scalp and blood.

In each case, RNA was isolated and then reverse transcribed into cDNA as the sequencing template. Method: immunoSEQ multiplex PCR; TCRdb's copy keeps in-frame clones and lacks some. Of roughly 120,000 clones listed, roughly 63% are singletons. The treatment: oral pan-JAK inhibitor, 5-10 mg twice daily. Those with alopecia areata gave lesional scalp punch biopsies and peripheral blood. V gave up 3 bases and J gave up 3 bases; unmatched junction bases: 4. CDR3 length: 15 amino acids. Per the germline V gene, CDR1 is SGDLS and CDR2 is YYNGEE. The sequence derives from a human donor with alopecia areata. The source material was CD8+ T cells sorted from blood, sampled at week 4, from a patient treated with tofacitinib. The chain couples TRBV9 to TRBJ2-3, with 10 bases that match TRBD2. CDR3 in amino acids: CASSDQAGGTDTQYF. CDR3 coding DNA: TGTGCCAGCAGCGATCAAGCGGGGGGGACAGATACGCAGTATTTT. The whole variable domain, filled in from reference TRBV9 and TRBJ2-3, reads DSGVTQTPKHLITATGQRVTLRCSPRSGDLSVYWYQQSLDQGLQFLIQYYNGEERAKGNILERFSAQQFPDLHSELNLSSLELGDSALYFCASSDQAGGTDTQYFGPGTRLTVL.